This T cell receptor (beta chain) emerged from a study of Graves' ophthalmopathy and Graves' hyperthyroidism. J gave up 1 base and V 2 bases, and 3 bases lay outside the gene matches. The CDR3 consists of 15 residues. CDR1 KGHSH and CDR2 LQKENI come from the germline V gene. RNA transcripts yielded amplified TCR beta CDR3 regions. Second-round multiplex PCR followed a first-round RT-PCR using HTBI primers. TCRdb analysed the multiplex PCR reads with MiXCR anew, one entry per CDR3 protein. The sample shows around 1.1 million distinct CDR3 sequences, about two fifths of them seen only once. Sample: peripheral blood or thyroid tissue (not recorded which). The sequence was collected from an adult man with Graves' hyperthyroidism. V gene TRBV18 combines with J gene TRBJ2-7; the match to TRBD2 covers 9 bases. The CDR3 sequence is CASSPAGGASYEQYF. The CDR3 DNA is TGTGCCAGCTCACCAGCGGGAGGGGCGTCCTACGAGCAGTACTTC.